The rows below give T cell receptor beta chains drawn from one sample of a study of cytomegalovirus exposure and HLA in healthy donors. Data came from immunoSEQ multiplex PCR; TCRdb stores just in-frame clones and leaves some out. The sample lists roughly 100,000 clones; over 9.5% were seen once. Sequencing used PBMCs. Receptors originate from a man in his forties or fifties in good health and CMV-seropositive. Both conserved end residues are part of each CDR3. The D gene is left open where the match is weak. The size field is filled for only some rows; it gives once, few, many or a size class.

V gene	CDR3 length	J gene	D gene	clone size	CDR3 DNA	CDR3 protein
TRBV15	18	TRBJ2-1	-	-	TGTGCCACCAGCGCCAGGGACTGGCCGTCAGGAAAGGACAATGAGCAGTTCTTC	CATSARDWPSGKDNEQFF
TRBV7-2	14	TRBJ1-2	TRBD1	-	TGTGCCAGCAGCTTCACAGGGGCCCCTTATGGCTACACCTTC	CASSFTGAPYGYTF
TRBV19	14	TRBJ1-2	-	few	TGTGCCAGTAGTATGCTGGGTGGGAGCTATGGCTACACCTTC	CASSMLGGSYGYTF
TRBV5-1	13	TRBJ2-2	-	-	TGCGCCAGCAGCCCAGGGACTTCCGGGGAGCTGTTTTTT	CASSPGTSGELFF
TRBV7-2	13	TRBJ1-1	-	few	TGTGCCAGCAGCTTATCAGGGATGACTGAAGCTTTCTTT	CASSLSGMTEAFF
TRBV5-1	14	TRBJ1-1	-	few	TGCGCCAGCAGCTCAACACAGGGGAACACTGAAGCTTTCTTT	CASSSTQGNTEAFF
TRBV15	16	TRBJ2-2	TRBD2	-	TGTGCCACCAGCAGAATACTAGCGGGAGGGACCGGGGAGCTGTTTTTT	CATSRILAGGTGELFF
TRBV4-2	15	TRBJ2-7	TRBD2	-	TGTGCCAGCAGCCAGGATGGGACTAGCTCCTACGAGCAGTACTTC	CASSQDGTSSYEQYF
TRBV9	15	TRBJ2-1	TRBD2	-	TGTGCCAGCAGCCCGAGCGGGGAGCCTTACAATGAGCAGTTCTTC	CASSPSGEPYNEQFF
TRBV5-1	14	TRBJ1-1	-	few	TGCGCCAGCAGCTTAGGGGCCTTGAACACTGAAGCTTTCTTT	CASSLGALNTEAFF
TRBV7-9	14	TRBJ1-2	TRBD1	few	TGTGCCAGCAGCCCAGGACAGGGCGACTATGGCTACACCTTC	CASSPGQGDYGYTF
TRBV7-9	11	TRBJ2-7	-	-	TGTGCCAGCAGCCTAACCTACGGGCAGTACTTC	CASSLTYGQYF
TRBV7-9	14	TRBJ1-5	-	-	TGTGCCAGCAGCCCAGGGTGGGGCAATCAGCCCCAGCATTTT	CASSPGWGNQPQHF
TRBV14	20	TRBJ2-1	TRBD2	few	TGTGCCAGCAGCCAAGATAGAGGACTAGCGGGATACTTGTCCTACAATGAGCAGTTCTTC	CASSQDRGLAGYLSYNEQFF
TRBV19	16	TRBJ1-4	-	few	TGTGCCAGTAGTTCGGGACGGGGGGCTGGTAATGAAAAACTGTTTTTT	CASSSGRGAGNEKLFF
TRBV6-1	13	TRBJ2-1	-	-	TGTGCCAGCAGAGATACCCAGGGCAATGAGCAGTTCTTC	CASRDTQGNEQFF
TRBV7-2	13	TRBJ2-7	-	-	TGTGCCAGCAGTTACGGACTTCCCTACGAGCAGTACTTC	CASSYGLPYEQYF
TRBV5-1	12	TRBJ2-7	-	-	TGCGCCAGCAGCTTGGAAGGGGACGAGCAGTACTTC	CASSLEGDEQYF
TRBV9	14	TRBJ2-7	-	few	TGTGCCAGCAGCGTAGCTTCGGAGGGGTACGAGCAGTACTTC	CASSVASEGYEQYF
TRBV4-3	13	TRBJ2-7	TRBD1	-	TGCGCCAGCAGCCGCGGGACAGGGGACGAGCAGTACTTC	CASSRGTGDEQYF
TRBV7-3	13	TRBJ1-1	-	few	TGTGCCAGCAGCTCAAGACAGAACACTGAAGCTTTCTTT	CASSSRQNTEAFF
TRBV27	11	TRBJ2-7	-	few	TGTGCCAGCAGGACAAGCTACGAGCAGTACTTC	CASRTSYEQYF
TRBV7-2	16	TRBJ2-5	-	-	TGTGCCAGCAGCTTAGCGCTGGGTAGCGGCCAAGAGACCCAGTACTTC	CASSLALGSGQETQYF
TRBV28	15	TRBJ1-1	-	few	TGTGCCAGCAGTTCCCCCGGGGGGGTTTGGACTGAAGCTTTCTTT	CASSSPGGVWTEAFF
TRBV9	16	TRBJ2-2	-	few	TGTGCCAGCAGCGTAGACCCTAGCGCGAACACCGGGGAGCTGTTTTTT	CASSVDPSANTGELFF
TRBV29-1	13	TRBJ2-7	TRBD1	few	TGCAGCGTTGAAGATTGGGACAGGGAGGAGCAGTACTTC	CSVEDWDREEQYF
TRBV15	15	TRBJ2-7	TRBD2	-	TGTGCCACCAGCAGAGACCTAGCGGGAGGAGGCGAGCAGTACTTC	CATSRDLAGGGEQYF
TRBV7-8	12	TRBJ2-3	-	-	TGTGCCAGCACCCTTAATACAGATACGCAGTATTTT	CASTLNTDTQYF
TRBV28	13	TRBJ2-1	-	few	TGTGCCAGCAGGGACAGATCCTACAATGAGCAGTTCTTC	CASRDRSYNEQFF
TRBV10-1	14	TRBJ2-6	-	few	TGCGCCAGCAGTGAGGGAGCTGGGGCCAACGTCCTGACTTTC	CASSEGAGANVLTF
TRBV5-4	14	TRBJ2-1	-	few	TGTGCCAGCAGCCATCTACAGGGCGACAATGAGCAGTTCTTC	CASSHLQGDNEQFF
TRBV5-8	17	TRBJ2-3	TRBD2	-	TGTGCCAGCAGCATAACCGGGACTAGCGGGACGCCAGATACGCAGTATTTT	CASSITGTSGTPDTQYF
TRBV5-6	16	TRBJ1-6	TRBD1	-	TGTGCCAGCAGCCTCTACCGGGACAGGGCGAATTCACCCCTCCACTTT	CASSLYRDRANSPLHF
TRBV6-5	15	TRBJ1-4	-	-	TGTGCCAGCAGTTACACTCCTGCAACTAATGAAAAACTGTTTTTT	CASSYTPATNEKLFF
TRBV19	12	TRBJ2-7	-	-	TGTGCCAGTAGTAAGGGGGGGCTCGAGCAGTACTTC	CASSKGGLEQYF
TRBV6-5	15	TRBJ2-6	-	few	TGTGCCAGCAGTTGGGCCGTCTCTGGGGCCAACGTCCTGACTTTC	CASSWAVSGANVLTF
TRBV6-6	14	TRBJ2-7	-	few	TGTGCCAGCACCAACGGCGGGAAACAGTACGAGCAGTACTTC	CASTNGGKQYEQYF
TRBV16	15	TRBJ2-7	TRBD2	few	TGTGCCAGCAGCCACGCTAGCGGGACGTCCAGGGAGCAGTACTTC	CASSHASGTSREQYF
TRBV5-1	14	TRBJ2-3	-	-	TGCGCCAGCAGCAGGGGGGGCAGGGGTGATACGCAGTATTTT	CASSRGGRGDTQYF
TRBV4-2	19	TRBJ2-1	TRBD2	few	TGTGCCAGCAGCCAAGAGCTAGCGGGAGGGCCAGGGTCCTACAATGAGCAGTTCTTC	CASSQELAGGPGSYNEQFF
TRBV19	16	TRBJ2-2	-	-	TGTGCCAGTAGTATAGGAAGGATTTTCCGGGCCGGGGAGCTGTTTTTT	CASSIGRIFRAGELFF